This T cell receptor (beta chain) was sequenced for a study of CD8 T cell repertoires and HIV-1 epitope variants. Study-wide background: Separate wells received one of Twenty-five Gag or Nef variant peptides. Controls included no peptide, Ebola AY9 epitope, and a CMV, EBV, flu pool. Study results and limitations: The assay identified only TCR beta chains of antigen-proliferating T cells.

Repertoires were generated with immunoSEQ multiplex PCR, while TCRdb's copy carries only in-frame clones and drops some. The table shows 90,000 or so clones, with 70% to 75% occurring only once. This CDR3 contains 16 residues. Germline V CDR1 and CDR2: LGHNA, YNFKEQ. The trim removed 6 bases at V and 1 base at J, leaving 5 bases unmatched. On this clone: Antigen specificity is unknown.

The TCR originated in a male donor with HIV. The chain joins TRBV4-2 to TRBJ2-3; 12 bases are shared with TRBD2. Sequenced sample: uncultured baseline CD8+ T cells from peripheral blood mononuclear cells (PBMCs). The CDR3 region has the DNA TGTGCCAGCAGACTAGCGGGGGGTATCGGCACAGATACGCAGTATTTT. Amino acids: CASRLAGGIGTDTQYF.